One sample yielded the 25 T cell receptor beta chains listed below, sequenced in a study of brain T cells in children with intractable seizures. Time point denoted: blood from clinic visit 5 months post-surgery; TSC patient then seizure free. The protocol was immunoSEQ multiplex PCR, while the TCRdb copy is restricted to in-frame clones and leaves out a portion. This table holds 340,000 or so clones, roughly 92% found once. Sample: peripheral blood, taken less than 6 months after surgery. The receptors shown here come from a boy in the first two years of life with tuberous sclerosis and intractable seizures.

The CDR3 nucleotides are TGTGCCAGCAGTGAAGCGCACGGACAGGGGGATACGCAGTATTTT. Its protein product is CASSEAHGQGDTQYF. The chain combines TRBV2 with TRBJ2-3; 9 bases match TRBD1. The CDR3 has 15 amino acids. Losses at the gene ends were 0 bases for V and 6 bases for J; bases not matched to a gene: 4. CDR1 SNHLY and CDR2 FYNNEI come from the germline V gene.

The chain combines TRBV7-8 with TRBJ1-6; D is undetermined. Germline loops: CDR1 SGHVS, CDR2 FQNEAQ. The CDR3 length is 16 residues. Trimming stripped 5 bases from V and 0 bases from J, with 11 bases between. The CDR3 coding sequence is TGTGCCAGCAGCACTGGGTCTAGCTCCTATAATTCACCCCTCCACTTT. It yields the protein CASSTGSSSYNSPLHF.

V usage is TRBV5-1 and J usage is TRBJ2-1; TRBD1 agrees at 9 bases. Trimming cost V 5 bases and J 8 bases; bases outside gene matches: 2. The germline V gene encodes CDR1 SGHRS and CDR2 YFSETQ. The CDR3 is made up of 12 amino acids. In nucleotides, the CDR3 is TGCGCCAGCAGGACAGGGGGACATGAGCAGTTCTTC. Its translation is CASRTGGHEQFF.

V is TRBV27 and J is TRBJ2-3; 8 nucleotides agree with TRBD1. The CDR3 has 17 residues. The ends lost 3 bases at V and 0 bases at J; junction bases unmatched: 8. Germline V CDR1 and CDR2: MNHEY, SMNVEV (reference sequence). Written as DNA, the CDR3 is TGTGCCAGCAGTTTTCTCTCGACAGGGGCTAGCACAGATACGCAGTATTTT. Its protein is CASSFLSTGASTDTQYF.

CDR3 amino acids: CASSQGRAGLAVSYEQYF. As DNA, the CDR3 is TGTGCCAGCAGCCAGGGGCGGGCGGGACTAGCGGTCTCCTACGAGCAGTACTTC. The chain recombines TRBV3-1 (or the pseudogene TRBV3-2) with TRBJ2-7; 11 bases fit TRBD2. The length of the CDR3 is 18 residues. Germline V lookup: CDR1 LGHDT, CDR2 YNNKEL (reference sequence). V lost 3 bases and J lost 0; bases outside the gene matches: 10.

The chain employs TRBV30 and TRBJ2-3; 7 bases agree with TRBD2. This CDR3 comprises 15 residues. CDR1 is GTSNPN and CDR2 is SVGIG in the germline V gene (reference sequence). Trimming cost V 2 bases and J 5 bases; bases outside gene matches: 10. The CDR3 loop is CAWSNGGGIRDTQYF. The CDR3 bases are TGTGCCTGGAGTAATGGGGGGGGAATTCGAGATACGCAGTATTTT.

CDR3 sequence reads: CASSLEWDSSFSGYTF. The CDR3 nucleotides are TGTGCCAGCAGCTTAGAGTGGGACAGTAGTTTTTCTGGCTACACCTTC. The chain has TRBV7-9 and TRBJ1-2; 7 nucleotides align to TRBD1. Germline V gene lookup returns CDR1 SEHNR and CDR2 FQNEAQ (reference sequence). This CDR3 has 16 amino acids. V lost 1 base and J lost 7; bases outside the gene matches: 12.

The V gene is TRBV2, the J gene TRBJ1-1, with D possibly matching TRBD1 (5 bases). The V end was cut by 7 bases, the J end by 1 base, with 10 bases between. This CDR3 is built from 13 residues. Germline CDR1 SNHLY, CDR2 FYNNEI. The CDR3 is CASTATENTEAFF. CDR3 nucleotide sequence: TGTGCCAGCACCGCGACAGAGAACACTGAAGCTTTCTTT.

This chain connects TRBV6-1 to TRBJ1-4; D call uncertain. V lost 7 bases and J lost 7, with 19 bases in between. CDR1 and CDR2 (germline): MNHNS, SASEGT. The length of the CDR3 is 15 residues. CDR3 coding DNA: TGTGCCAGCACCGAGCTAGGAGGCGACGGTGAAAAACTGTTTTTT. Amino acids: CASTELGGDGEKLFF.

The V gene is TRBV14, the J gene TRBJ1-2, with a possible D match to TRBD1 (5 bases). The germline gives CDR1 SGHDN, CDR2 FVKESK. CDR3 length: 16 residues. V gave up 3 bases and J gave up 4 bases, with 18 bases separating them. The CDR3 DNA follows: TGTGCCAGCAGCCACCTAATGGGACTGGCCCCCTATGGCTACACCTTC. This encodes CASSHLMGLAPYGYTF.

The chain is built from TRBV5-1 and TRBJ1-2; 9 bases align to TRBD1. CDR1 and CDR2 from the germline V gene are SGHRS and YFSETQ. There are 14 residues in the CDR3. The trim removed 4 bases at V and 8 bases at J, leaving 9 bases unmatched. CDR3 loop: CASSPGQGESGYTF. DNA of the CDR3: TGCGCCAGCAGCCCGGGACAGGGAGAAAGCGGCTACACCTTC.

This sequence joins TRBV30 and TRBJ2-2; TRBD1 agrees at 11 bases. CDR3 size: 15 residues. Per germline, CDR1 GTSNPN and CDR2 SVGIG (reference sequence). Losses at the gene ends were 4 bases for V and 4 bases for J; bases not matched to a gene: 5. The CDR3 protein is CAWTPGTGGTGELFF. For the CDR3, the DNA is TGTGCCTGGACCCCCGGGACAGGGGGCACCGGGGAGCTGTTTTTT.

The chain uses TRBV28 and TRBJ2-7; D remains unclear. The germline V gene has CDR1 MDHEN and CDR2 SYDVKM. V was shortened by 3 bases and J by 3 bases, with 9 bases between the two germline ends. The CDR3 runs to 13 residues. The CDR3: CASSFGVSYEQYF. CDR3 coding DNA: TGTGCCAGCAGTTTTGGAGTCAGCTACGAGCAGTACTTC.

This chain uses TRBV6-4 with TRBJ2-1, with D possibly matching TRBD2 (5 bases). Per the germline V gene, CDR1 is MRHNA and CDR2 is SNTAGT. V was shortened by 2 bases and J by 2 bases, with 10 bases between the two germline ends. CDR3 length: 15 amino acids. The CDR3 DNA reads TGTGCCAGCAGTGACATTCTAGCAGCCTACAATGAGCAGTTCTTC. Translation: CASSDILAAYNEQFF.

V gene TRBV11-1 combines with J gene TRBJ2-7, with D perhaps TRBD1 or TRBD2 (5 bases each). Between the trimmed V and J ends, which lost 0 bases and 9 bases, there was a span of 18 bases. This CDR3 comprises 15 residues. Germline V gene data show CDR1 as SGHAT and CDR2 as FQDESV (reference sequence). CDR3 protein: CASSLAGRGISWQYF. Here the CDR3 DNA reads TGTGCCAGCAGCTTAGCGGGACGGGGAATCAGTTGGCAGTACTTC.

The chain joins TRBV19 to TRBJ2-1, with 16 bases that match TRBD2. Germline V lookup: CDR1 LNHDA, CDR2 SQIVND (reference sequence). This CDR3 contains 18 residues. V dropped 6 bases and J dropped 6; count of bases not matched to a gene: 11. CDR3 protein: CASSPGLAGGPGANEQFF. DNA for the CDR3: TGTGCCAGTAGCCCGGGACTAGCGGGAGGGCCCGGCGCCAATGAGCAGTTCTTC.

The CDR3 is CASSPTRSEQFF. In DNA form, the CDR3 reads TGTGCCAGCTCACCGACTAGATCTGAGCAGTTCTTC. The gene calls are TRBV18 and TRBJ2-1; tentatively, D is TRBD2 (6 bases). Germline CDR1 KGHSH, CDR2 LQKENI. V dropped 3 bases and J dropped 9 bases, with 9 bases sitting between them. CDR3 length: 12 amino acids.

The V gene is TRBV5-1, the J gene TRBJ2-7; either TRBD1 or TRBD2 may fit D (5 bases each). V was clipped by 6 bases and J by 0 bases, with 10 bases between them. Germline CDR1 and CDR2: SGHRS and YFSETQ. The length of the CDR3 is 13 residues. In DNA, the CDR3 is TGCGCCAGCACGAGGGGAGACTCCTACGAGCAGTACTTC. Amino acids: CASTRGDSYEQYF.

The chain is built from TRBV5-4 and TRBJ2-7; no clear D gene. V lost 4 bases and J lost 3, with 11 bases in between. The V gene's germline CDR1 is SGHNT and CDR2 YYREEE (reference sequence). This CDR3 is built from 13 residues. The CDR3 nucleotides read TGTGCCAGCAGCCAAGGACCTCGCTACGAGCAGTACTTC. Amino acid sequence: CASSQGPRYEQYF.

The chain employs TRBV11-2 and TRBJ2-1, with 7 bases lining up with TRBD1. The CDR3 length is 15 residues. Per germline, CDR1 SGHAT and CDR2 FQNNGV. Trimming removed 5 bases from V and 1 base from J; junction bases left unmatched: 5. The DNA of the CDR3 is TGTGCCAGCAGCGCCCGACAGGGTTCCTACAATGAGCAGTTCTTC. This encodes CASSARQGSYNEQFF.

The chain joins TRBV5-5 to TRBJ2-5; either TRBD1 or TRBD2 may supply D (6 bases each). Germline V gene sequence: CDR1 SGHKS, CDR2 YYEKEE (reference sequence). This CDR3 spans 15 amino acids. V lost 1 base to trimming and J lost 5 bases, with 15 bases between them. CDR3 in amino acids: CASSLRGGGEETQYF. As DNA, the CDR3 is TGTGCCAGCAGCTTGCGTGGGGGCGGGGAGGAGACCCAGTACTTC.

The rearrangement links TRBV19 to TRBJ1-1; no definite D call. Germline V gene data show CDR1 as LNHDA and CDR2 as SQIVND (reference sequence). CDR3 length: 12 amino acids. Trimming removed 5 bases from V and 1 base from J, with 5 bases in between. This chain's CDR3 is CASSGGNTEAFF. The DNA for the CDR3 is TGTGCCAGTAGTGGAGGGAACACTGAAGCTTTCTTT.

DNA of the CDR3: TGTGCCAGCAGCGTAGTGTCAGGGGGCATGGACGAGCAGTACTTC. Its translation is CASSVVSGGMDEQYF. V gene TRBV9 combines with J gene TRBJ2-7, with TRBD1 matching over 8 bases. The CDR3 length is 15 residues. The J segment lost 5 bases and the V segment lost 0 bases, leaving 7 bases of the junction unmatched. Germline CDR1 reads SGDLS; CDR2 reads YYNGEE.

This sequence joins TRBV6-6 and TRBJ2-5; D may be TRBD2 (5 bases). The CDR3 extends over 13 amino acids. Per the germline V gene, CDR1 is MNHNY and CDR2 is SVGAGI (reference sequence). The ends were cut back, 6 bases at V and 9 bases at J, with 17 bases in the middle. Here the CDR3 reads CASRSPQARAQYF. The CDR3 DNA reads TGTGCCAGCAGAAGTCCTCAGGCGAGGGCCCAGTACTTC.

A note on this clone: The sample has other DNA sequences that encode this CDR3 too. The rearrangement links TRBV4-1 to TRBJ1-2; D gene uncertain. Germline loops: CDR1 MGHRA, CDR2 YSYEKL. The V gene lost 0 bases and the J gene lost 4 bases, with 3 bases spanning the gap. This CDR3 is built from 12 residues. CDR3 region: CASSQDGYGYTF. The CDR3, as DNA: TGCGCCAGCAGCCAAGATGGCTATGGCTACACCTTC.